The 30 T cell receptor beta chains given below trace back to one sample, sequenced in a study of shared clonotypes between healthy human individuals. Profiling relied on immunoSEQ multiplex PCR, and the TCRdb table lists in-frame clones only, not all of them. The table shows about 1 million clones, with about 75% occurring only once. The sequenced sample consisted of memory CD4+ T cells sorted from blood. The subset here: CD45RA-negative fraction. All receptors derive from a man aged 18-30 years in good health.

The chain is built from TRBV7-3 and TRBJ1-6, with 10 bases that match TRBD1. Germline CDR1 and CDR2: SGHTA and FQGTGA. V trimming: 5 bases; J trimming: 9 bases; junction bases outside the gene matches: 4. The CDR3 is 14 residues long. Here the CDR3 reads CASSLDRGSSPLHF. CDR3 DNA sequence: TGTGCCAGCAGCCTGGACAGGGGGAGTTCACCCCTCCACTTT.

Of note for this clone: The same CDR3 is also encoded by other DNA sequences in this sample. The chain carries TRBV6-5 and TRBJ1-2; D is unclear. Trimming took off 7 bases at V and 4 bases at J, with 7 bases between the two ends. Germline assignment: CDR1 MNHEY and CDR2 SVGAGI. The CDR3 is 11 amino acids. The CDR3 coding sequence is TGTGCCAGCACGCGGGGCTATGGCTACACCTTC. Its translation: CASTRGYGYTF.

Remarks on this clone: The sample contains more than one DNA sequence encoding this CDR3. The CDR3 loop reads CASSLAFGETQYF. For the CDR3, the DNA is TGCGCCAGCAGCTTGGCATTCGGGGAGACCCAGTACTTC. This chain connects TRBV5-1 to TRBJ2-5; D is unclear. CDR3 length: 13 amino acids. CDR1 and CDR2 (germline): SGHRS, YFSETQ. Trimming stripped 0 bases from V and 5 bases from J, with 8 bases between.

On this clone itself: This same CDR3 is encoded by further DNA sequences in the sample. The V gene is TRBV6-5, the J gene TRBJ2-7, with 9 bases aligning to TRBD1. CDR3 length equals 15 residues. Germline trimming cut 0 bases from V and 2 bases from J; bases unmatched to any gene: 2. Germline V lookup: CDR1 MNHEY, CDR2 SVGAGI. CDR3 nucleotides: TGTGCCAGCAGTTACTCCCGACAGGGGGCCTACGAGCAGTACTTC. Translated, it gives CASSYSRQGAYEQYF.

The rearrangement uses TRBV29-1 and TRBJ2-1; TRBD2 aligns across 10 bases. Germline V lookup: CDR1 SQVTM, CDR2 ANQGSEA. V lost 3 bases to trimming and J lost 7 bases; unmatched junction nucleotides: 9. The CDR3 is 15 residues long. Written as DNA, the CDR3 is TGCAGCGTTGATGGTGGAGCGGGAGGGCCGAATGAGCAGTTCTTC. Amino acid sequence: CSVDGGAGGPNEQFF.

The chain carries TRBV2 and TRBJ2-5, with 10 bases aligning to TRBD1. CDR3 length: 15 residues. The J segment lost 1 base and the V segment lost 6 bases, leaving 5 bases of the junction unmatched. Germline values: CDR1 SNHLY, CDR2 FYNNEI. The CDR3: CASSADRGVQETQYF. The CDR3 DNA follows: TGTGCCAGCAGCGCGGACAGGGGGGTCCAAGAGACCCAGTACTTC.

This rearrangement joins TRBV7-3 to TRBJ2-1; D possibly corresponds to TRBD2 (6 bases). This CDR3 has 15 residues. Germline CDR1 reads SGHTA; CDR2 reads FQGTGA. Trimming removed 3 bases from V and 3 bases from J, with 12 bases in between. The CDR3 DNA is TGTGCCAGCAGCTTGGGGCAGGGAGGCTACAATGAGCAGTTCTTC. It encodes CASSLGQGGYNEQFF.

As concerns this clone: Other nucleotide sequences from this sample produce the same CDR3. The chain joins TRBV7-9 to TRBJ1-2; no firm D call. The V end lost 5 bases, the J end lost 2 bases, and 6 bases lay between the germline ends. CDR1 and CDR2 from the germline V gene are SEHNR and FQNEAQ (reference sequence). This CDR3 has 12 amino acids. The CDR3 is CASSLVNYGYTF. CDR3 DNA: TGTGCCAGCAGCCTCGTCAACTATGGCTACACCTTC.

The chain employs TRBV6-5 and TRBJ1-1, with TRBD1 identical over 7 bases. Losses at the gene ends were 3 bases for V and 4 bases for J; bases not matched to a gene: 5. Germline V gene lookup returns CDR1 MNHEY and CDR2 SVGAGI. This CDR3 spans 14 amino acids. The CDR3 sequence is CASSYRQGGTEAFF. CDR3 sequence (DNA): TGTGCCAGCAGTTATCGACAGGGAGGCACTGAAGCTTTCTTT.

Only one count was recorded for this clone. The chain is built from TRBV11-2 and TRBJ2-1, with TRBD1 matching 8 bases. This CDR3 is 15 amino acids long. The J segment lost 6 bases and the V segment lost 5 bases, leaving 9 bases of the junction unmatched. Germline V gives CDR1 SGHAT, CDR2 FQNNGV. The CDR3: CASSARTGKGNEQFF. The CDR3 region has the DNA TGTGCCAGCAGCGCCCGGACAGGGAAGGGCAATGAGCAGTTCTTC.

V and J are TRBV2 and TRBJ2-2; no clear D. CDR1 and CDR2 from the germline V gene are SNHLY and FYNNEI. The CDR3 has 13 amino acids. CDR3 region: CAAGKGASGELFF. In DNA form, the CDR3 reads TGTGCGGCAGGCAAGGGTGCGTCCGGGGAGCTGTTTTTT.

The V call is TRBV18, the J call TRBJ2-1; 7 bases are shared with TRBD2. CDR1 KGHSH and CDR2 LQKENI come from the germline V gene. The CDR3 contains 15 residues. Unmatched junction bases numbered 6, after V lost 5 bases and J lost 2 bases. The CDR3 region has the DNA TGTGCCAGCTCATTCCCCGGGACTACCTACAATGAGCAGTTCTTC. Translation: CASSFPGTTYNEQFF.

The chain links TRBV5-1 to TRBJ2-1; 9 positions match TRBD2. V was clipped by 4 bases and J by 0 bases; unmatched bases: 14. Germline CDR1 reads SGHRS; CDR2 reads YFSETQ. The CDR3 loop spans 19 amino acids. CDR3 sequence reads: CASSPAPGRAGGSYNEQFF. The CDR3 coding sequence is TGCGCCAGCAGCCCTGCGCCGGGGCGAGCGGGGGGCTCCTACAATGAGCAGTTCTTC.

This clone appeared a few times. The CDR3 sequence: CASRGHGQNTEAFF. CDR3 DNA: TGTGCCAGCAGGGGACATGGCCAAAACACTGAAGCTTTCTTT. This chain links TRBV2 with TRBJ1-1; maybe TRBD1 (6 bases). This CDR3 has 14 residues. CDR1 is SNHLY and CDR2 is FYNNEI in the germline V gene. V shed 6 bases and J shed 2 bases, with 13 bases lying between them.

The CDR3 sequence: CSVEGDGNEQFF. CDR3 coding DNA: TGCAGCGTTGAAGGCGACGGCAATGAGCAGTTCTTC. The rearrangement links TRBV29-1 to TRBJ2-1; no clear D. V was cut by 1 base and J by 6 bases, with 7 bases left in between. The CDR3 is 12 amino acids. The germline V gene has CDR1 SQVTM and CDR2 ANQGSEA.

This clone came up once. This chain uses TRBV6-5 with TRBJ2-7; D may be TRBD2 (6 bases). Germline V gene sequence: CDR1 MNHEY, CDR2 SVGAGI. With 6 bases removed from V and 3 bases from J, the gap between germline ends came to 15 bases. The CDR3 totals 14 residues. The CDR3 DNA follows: TGTGCCAGCAGGAAATCGTTGGGAGGCTACGAGCAGTACTTC. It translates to CASRKSLGGYEQYF.

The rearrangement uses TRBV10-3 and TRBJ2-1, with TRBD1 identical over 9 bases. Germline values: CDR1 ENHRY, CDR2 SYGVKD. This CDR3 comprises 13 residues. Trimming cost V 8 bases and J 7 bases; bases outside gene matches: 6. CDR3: CAISLDRGNEQFF. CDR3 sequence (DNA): TGTGCCATCTCCCTGGACAGGGGAAATGAGCAGTTCTTC.

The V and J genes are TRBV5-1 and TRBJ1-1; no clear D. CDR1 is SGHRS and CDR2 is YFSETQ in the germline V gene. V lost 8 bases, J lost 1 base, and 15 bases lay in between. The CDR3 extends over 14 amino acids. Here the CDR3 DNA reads TGCGCCAGTATAGATACGGGGTGGAACACTGAAGCTTTCTTT. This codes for CASIDTGWNTEAFF.

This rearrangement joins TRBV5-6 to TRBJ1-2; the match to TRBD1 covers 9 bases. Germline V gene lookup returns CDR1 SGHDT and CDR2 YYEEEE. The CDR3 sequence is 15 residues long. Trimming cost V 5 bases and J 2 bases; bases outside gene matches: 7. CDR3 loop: CASRPSGQGNYGYTF. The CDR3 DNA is TGTGCCAGCAGGCCCTCCGGACAGGGGAACTATGGCTACACCTTC.

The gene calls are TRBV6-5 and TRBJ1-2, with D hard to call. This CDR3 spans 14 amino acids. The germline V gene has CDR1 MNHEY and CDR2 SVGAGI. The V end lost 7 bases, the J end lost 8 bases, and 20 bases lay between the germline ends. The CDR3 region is CASKTRLAQGGYTF. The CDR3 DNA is TGTGCCAGCAAAACCCGACTGGCCCAAGGGGGCTACACCTTC.

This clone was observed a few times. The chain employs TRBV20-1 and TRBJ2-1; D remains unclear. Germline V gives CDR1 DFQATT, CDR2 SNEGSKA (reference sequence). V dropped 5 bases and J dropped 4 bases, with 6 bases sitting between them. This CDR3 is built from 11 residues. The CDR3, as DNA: TGCAGTGCTCTGATTTACAATGAGCAGTTCTTC. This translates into CSALIYNEQFF.

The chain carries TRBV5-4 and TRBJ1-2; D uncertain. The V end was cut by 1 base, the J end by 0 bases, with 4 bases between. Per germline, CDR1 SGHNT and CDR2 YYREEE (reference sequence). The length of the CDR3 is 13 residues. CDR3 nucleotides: TGTGCCAGCAGCTTGTCCGCTAACTATGGCTACACCTTC. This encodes CASSLSANYGYTF.

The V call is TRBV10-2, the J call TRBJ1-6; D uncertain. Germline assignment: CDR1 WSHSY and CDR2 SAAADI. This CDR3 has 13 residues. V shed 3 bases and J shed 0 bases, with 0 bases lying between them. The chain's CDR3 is CASSDSYNSPLHF. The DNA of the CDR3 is TGCGCCAGCAGTGACTCCTATAATTCACCCCTCCACTTT.

The CDR3 protein is CASSLSPLRDTQYF. The CDR3 bases are TGTGCCAGCTCACTCTCCCCTCTCCGGGATACGCAGTATTTT. This chain links TRBV18 with TRBJ2-3, with D unclear. Germline V gene data show CDR1 as KGHSH and CDR2 as LQKENI. V gave up 4 bases and J gave up 6 bases, with 14 bases separating them. The CDR3 runs 14 residues.

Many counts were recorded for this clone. This chain's CDR3 is CATSRDRGPTPQYF. The CDR3 coding sequence is TGTGCCACCAGCAGAGACAGGGGGCCCACTCCTCAGTACTTC. This chain connects TRBV15 to TRBJ2-4; TRBD1 matches 8 bases. V lost 0 bases to trimming and J lost 12 bases; unmatched junction nucleotides: 7. Germline V CDR1 and CDR2: LNHNV, YYDKDF (reference sequence). This CDR3 comprises 14 residues.

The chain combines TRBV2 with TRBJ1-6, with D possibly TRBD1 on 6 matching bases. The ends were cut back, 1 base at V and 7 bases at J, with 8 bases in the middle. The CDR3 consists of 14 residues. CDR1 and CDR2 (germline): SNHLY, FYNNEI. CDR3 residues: CASSEEGGNSPLHF. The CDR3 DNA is TGTGCCAGCAGTGAAGAGGGGGGAAATTCACCCCTCCACTTT.

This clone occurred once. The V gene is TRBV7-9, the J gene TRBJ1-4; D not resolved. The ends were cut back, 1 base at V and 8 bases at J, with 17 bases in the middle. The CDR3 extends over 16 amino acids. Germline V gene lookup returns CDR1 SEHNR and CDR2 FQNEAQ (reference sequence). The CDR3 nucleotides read TGTGCCAGCAGCTTAGACGTCATGGCTCTTAAGGAAAAACTGTTTTTT. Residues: CASSLDVMALKEKLFF.

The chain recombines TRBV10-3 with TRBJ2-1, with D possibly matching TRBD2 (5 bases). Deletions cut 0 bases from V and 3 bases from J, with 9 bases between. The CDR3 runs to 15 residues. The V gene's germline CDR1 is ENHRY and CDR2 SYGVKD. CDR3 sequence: CAISESNGNYNEQFF. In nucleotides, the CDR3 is TGTGCCATCAGTGAGTCGAACGGGAACTACAATGAGCAGTTCTTC.

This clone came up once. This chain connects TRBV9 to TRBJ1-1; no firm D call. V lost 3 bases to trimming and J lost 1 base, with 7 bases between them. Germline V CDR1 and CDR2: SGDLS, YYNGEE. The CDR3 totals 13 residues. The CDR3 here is CASSATANTEAFF. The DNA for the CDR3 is TGTGCCAGCAGCGCCACAGCGAACACTGAAGCTTTCTTT. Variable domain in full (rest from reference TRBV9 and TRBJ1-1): DSGVTQTPKHLITATGQRVTLRCSPRSGDLSVYWYQQSLDQGLQFLIQYYNGEERAKGNILERFSAQQFPDLHSELNLSSLELGDSALYFCASSATANTEAFFGQGTRLTVV.

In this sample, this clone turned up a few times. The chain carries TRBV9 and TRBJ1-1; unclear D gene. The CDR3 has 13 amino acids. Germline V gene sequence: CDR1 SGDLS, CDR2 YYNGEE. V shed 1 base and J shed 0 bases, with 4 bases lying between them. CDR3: CASSVTLNTEAFF. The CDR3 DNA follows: TGTGCCAGCAGCGTAACACTGAACACTGAAGCTTTCTTT. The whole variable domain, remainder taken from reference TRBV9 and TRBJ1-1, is DSGVTQTPKHLITATGQRVTLRCSPRSGDLSVYWYQQSLDQGLQFLIQYYNGEERAKGNILERFSAQQFPDLHSELNLSSLELGDSALYFCASSVTLNTEAFFGQGTRLTVV.